A selection of T cell receptor beta chains follows, all from one sample in a study of control samples from healthy donors and cancer patients. Sequencing was performed with immunoSEQ multiplex PCR; in TCRdb, only in-frame clones are kept and a portion is missing. The profile shows approximately 90,000 clones, 88% of them singletons. The specimen was blood. The receptors come from a woman aged 70-85 years in good health. CDR3s include the opening cysteine and the closing phenylalanine or tryptophan. A D gene is named only where the DNA matches it firmly. A clone size is listed for some rows: how often the clone was seen (once, few, many), or a class if it is expanded.

abundance	v_gene	j_gene	d_gene	CDR3nt	CDR3aa
.	TRBV5-1	TRBJ2-3	.	TGCGCCAGCAGCTTGGACAGCCTCGGGGGCACAGATACGCAGTATTTT	CASSLDSLGGTDTQYF
.	TRBV5-1	TRBJ2-5	TRBD2	TGCGCCAGCAGCTTGGCGGTAGCGGGGGAGACGGAGACCCAGTACTTC	CASSLAVAGETETQYF
.	TRBV7-9	TRBJ1-1	.	TGTGCCAGCAGGTCCGAACGGTTCCAGAACACTGAAGCTTTCTTT	CASRSERFQNTEAFF
.	TRBV29-1	TRBJ1-2	TRBD1	TGCAGCGTTGATTCCTCTCTCGGGACAGGTGGTAGCTACACCTTC	CSVDSSLGTGGSYTF
.	TRBV2	TRBJ1-2	TRBD1	TGTGCCAGCAGATGGGGACAGGACTATGGCTACACCTTC	CASRWGQDYGYTF
.	TRBV9	TRBJ2-2	TRBD1	TGTGCCAGCAGGAGGGGGCACCTGAACACCGGGGAGCTGTTTTTT	CASRRGHLNTGELFF
once	TRBV19	TRBJ2-3	TRBD1	TGTGCCAGTAGTATGGGACAGCTCACAGATACGCAGTATTTT	CASSMGQLTDTQYF
.	TRBV10-1	TRBJ2-3	.	TGCGCCACCGACAGCGAGTCGGGAGATACGCAGTATTTT	CATDSESGDTQYF
.	TRBV6-2/TRBV6-3	TRBJ2-1	TRBD2	TGTGCCAGCAGCCCCAAGGGAGGGCCGGTGGTTGAGCAGTTCTTC	CASSPKGGPVVEQFF
.	TRBV6-6	TRBJ1-2	TRBD1	TGTGCCAGCAGGGGACAGGCCTCTAACTATGGCTACACCTTC	CASRGQASNYGYTF
.	TRBV7-9	TRBJ2-1	TRBD1	TGTGCCAGCAGCCTAAGGACAGGGGTGGACGAGCAGTTCTTC	CASSLRTGVDEQFF
.	TRBV7-2	TRBJ2-1	.	TGTGCCAGCAGCCCCGGATCCTTGTACAATGAGCAGTTCTTC	CASSPGSLYNEQFF
.	TRBV9	TRBJ2-7	TRBD1	TGTGCCAGCAGCCCACGGACAGGGTCCTACGAGCAGTACTTC	CASSPRTGSYEQYF
.	TRBV7-2	TRBJ1-4	.	TGTGCCTCCCGCCAAGGGAATGTTAATGAAAAACTGTTTTTT	CASRQGNVNEKLFF
.	TRBV2	TRBJ1-1	.	TGTGCCAGCAGTGGGGATGGTGGCACTGAAGCTTTCTTT	CASSGDGGTEAFF
.	TRBV15	TRBJ2-5	.	TGTGCCACCAGCAGAGCCGCGGCCGGGGGAGTCCAGTACTTC	CATSRAAAGGVQYF
.	TRBV30	TRBJ1-1	.	TGTGCCTGGAGAGATGTGGCAGGGACGAACACTGAAGCTTTCTTT	CAWRDVAGTNTEAFF
.	TRBV6-1	TRBJ2-5	.	TGTGCCAGCAGTGAATTAGAGACCCAGTACTTC	CASSELETQYF
.	TRBV3-1/TRBV3-2	TRBJ1-1	.	TGTGCCAGCAGCCAAAGGGTATTTTTGGCTGAAGCTTTCTTT	CASSQRVFLAEAFF
.	TRBV19	TRBJ2-2	TRBD2	TGTGCCAGTACCTTACTAGCGGGAGTGGCTACCGGGGAGCTGTTTTTT	CASTLLAGVATGELFF
.	TRBV29-1	TRBJ2-5	.	TGCAGCGTTGGCCCCTTAACGGGGACCCAGTACTTC	CSVGPLTGTQYF
.	TRBV4-1	TRBJ1-4	.	TGCGCCAGCAGCCAGGGAGGACTGTCTAATGAAAAACTGTTTTTT	CASSQGGLSNEKLFF
.	TRBV7-2	TRBJ2-7	.	TGTGCCAGCAGCCAGTTGGCAGGAGGTGGCGAGCAGTACTTC	CASSQLAGGGEQYF
.	TRBV30	TRBJ1-3	.	TGTGCCTGGACAGCAAACTCTGGAAACACCATATATTTT	CAWTANSGNTIYF
.	TRBV6-1	TRBJ1-5	.	TGTGCCAGCAGTGAAGGGAAAGGGTATCTTCAGCCCCAGCATTTT	CASSEGKGYLQPQHF
.	TRBV29-1	TRBJ1-1	.	TGCAGCGTTGAAACGGGCGGGGAGACTGAAGCTTTCTTT	CSVETGGETEAFF
once	TRBV5-1	TRBJ2-2	TRBD2	TGCGCCAGCAGCTTGGGGACTAGCGGGGCCGGGGAGCTGTTTTTT	CASSLGTSGAGELFF
.	TRBV6-5	TRBJ1-6	.	TGTGCCAGCCGAACTCAGAAGGACTATAATTCACCCCTCCACTTT	CASRTQKDYNSPLHF
.	TRBV5-5	TRBJ1-6	TRBD1	TGTGCCAGCAGCCCCGGGACAGCGAATTCACCCCTCCACTTT	CASSPGTANSPLHF
.	TRBV30	TRBJ1-5	.	TGTGCCTGGAGTATGGACAATAGCAATCAGCCCCAGCATTTT	CAWSMDNSNQPQHF
.	TRBV7-2	TRBJ2-1	.	TGTGCCAGCAGCTTAGGTAGCGCTGTCAATGAGCAGTTCTTC	CASSLGSAVNEQFF
.	TRBV27	TRBJ1-6	.	TGTGCCAGCAGTTTGCAGCATTCACCCCTCCACTTT	CASSLQHSPLHF
few	TRBV5-1	TRBJ1-2	.	TGCGCCAGCAGTCGAGGGGGGGCCCTAAAGGACTATGGCTACACCTTC	CASSRGGALKDYGYTF